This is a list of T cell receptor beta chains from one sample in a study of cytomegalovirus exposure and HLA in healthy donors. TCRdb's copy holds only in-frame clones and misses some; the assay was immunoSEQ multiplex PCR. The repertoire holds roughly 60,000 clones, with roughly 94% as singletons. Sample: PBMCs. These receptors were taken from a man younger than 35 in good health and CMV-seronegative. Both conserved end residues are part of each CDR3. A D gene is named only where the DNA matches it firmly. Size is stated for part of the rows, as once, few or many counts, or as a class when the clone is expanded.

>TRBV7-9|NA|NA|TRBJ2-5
TGTGCCAGCAGCTCCCCAGGGCAAGAGACCCAGTACTTC
CASSSPGQETQYF
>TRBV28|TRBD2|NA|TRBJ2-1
TGTGCCAGCAGGGGGACTAGCGGGAGTGTTCGCAATGAGCAGTTCTTC
CASRGTSGSVRNEQFF
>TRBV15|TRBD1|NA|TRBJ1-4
TGTGCCACCAGCAGAGGCCGACAGGGCCAGTGGGAAAAACTGTTTTTT
CATSRGRQGQWEKLFF
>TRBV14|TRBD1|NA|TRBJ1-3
TGTGCCAGCAGCCCCCGAACAGGGGCTGGAAACACCATATATTTT
CASSPRTGAGNTIYF
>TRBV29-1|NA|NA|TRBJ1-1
TGCAGGGGGACTCAAGCTTTCTTT
CRGTQAFF
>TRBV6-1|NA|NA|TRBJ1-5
TGTGCCAGCAGTCGGGGGGATAGCAATCAGCCCCAGCATTTT
CASSRGDSNQPQHF
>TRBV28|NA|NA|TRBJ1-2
TGTGCCAGCAATGGGGGGGCGCATCAAGTCCGTGGCTACACCTTC
CASNGGAHQVRGYTF
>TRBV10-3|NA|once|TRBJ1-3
TGTGCCATCAGTAGGCAGGGCGACTCCTCTGGAAACACCATATATTTT
CAISRQGDSSGNTIYF
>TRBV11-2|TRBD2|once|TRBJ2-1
TGTGCCAGCAGCCCCACAGGACTAGCGGGAGATGAGCAGTTCTTC
CASSPTGLAGDEQFF
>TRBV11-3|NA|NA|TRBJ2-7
TGTGCCAGCAGTTATACTTACGAGCAGTACTTC
CASSYTYEQYF
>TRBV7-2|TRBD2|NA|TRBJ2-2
TGTGCCAGCAGCGCTCGACTAGCGGCCGGGGAGCTGTTTTTT
CASSARLAAGELFF
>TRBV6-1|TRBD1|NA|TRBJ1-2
TGTGCCAGCAGAAAACAGGGGGACTATGGCTACACCTTC
CASRKQGDYGYTF
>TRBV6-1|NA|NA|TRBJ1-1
TGTGCCAGCAGTCTGACAGAGAACACTGAAGCTTTCTTT
CASSLTENTEAFF
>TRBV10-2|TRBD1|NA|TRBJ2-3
TGCGCCAGCACCGATTTCAGGGGGTACACAGATACGCAGTATTTT
CASTDFRGYTDTQYF
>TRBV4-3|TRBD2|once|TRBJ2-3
TGCGCCAGCAGCCAAGATGGGGCTAGCGGAGGGCAGTATTTT
CASSQDGASGGQYF
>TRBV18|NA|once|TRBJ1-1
TGTGCCAGCTCACCAAATTCACAGGGCGAAGCTTTCTTT
CASSPNSQGEAFF
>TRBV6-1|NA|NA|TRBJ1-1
TGTGCCAGCAGTGAATACCGGCAGGGGAACACTGAAGCTTTCTTT
CASSEYRQGNTEAFF
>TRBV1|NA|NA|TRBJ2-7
TGCACCAGCAGCCAAGCCCTCTCCCACAGGTACGAGCAGTACTTC
CTSSQALSHRYEQYF
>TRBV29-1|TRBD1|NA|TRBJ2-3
TGCAGCGCAGGACGGGACAGGGCCGTGACAGATACGCAGTATTTT
CSAGRDRAVTDTQYF
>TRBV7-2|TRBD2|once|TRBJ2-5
TGTGCCAGCAGGCCGGGACTAGCGGGGAAAGAGACCCAGTACTTC
CASRPGLAGKETQYF
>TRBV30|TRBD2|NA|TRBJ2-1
TGTGCCTGGACATTTGGGCTAGCGGGAGGTGAGCAGTTCTTC
CAWTFGLAGGEQFF
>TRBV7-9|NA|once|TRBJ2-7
TGTGCCAGCAGCTTAGGACAGTACGAGCAGTACTTC
CASSLGQYEQYF
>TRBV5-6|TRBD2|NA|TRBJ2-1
TGTGCCAGCAGTCACGGTAAATTTAGCGGGAGAAAGTTCTTC
CASSHGKFSGRKFF
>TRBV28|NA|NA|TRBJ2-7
TGTGCCAGCAGTTTGATCCCGGGGGAGCAGTACTTC
CASSLIPGEQYF
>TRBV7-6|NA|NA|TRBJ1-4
TGTGCCAGCAGCCCCTGGCAGGTCGAAAAACTGTTTTTT
CASSPWQVEKLFF
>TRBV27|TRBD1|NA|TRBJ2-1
TGTGCCAGCATGGGGACAGGGAAGAATGAGCAGTTCTTC
CASMGTGKNEQFF
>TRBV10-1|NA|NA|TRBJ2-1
TGCGCCAGCAGTGAGTCGGTAGCCGGGACTCGCAATGAGCAGTTCTTC
CASSESVAGTRNEQFF